This is a list of T cell receptor beta chains from one sample in a study of cytomegalovirus exposure and HLA in healthy donors. Assay used: immunoSEQ multiplex PCR; TCRdb lists only in-frame clones, some missing. The data hold about 170,000 clones, with roughly 84% observed a single time. Sequenced sample: PBMCs. These receptors all come from a male donor in good health and CMV-seronegative. Both conserved end residues are part of each CDR3. Fields, in order: CDR3 length, V gene, J gene, CDR3 protein.

16	TRBV11-1	TRBJ2-7	CASSLVGTSGGYEQYF
13	TRBV6-5	TRBJ1-5	CASSERVNQPQHF
14	TRBV6-5	TRBJ2-1	CASRPGQANNEQFF
16	TRBV7-9	TRBJ1-2	CSSSSLPGLLNYGYTF
13	TRBV28	TRBJ1-1	CASTRDTNTEAFF
15	TRBV14	TRBJ2-3	CASSRPSGGADTQYF
14	TRBV5-1	TRBJ1-2	CASNLDSVGYGYTF
14	TRBV2	TRBJ1-4	CASRQVVTNEKLFF
15	TRBV7-2	TRBJ2-3	CASSPTSGSTDTQYF
16	TRBV28	TRBJ2-5	CASVKLGARLSETQYF
12	TRBV7-9	TRBJ1-2	CASSKLSEGYTF
13	TRBV5-1	TRBJ2-5	CASSRAGQETQYF
15	TRBV4-1	TRBJ1-4	CASSQDMGASEKLFF
16	TRBV7-2	TRBJ1-5	CASSRNQGADNQPQHF
15	TRBV19	TRBJ1-5	CASSIGGDSNQPQHF
12	TRBV28	TRBJ2-7	CATGGGLYEQYF
11	TRBV20-1	TRBJ1-5	CSAQSDQPQHF
11	TRBV30	TRBJ1-1	CAGLQRGEAFF
15	TRBV11-2	TRBJ2-7	CASTNRLAEPYEQYF
14	TRBV9	TRBJ2-7	CASSEGTGANEQYF
15	TRBV11-3	TRBJ2-1	CASSLGRPAGNEQFF
17	TRBV5-1	TRBJ2-3	CASSPKPTGIYTDTQYF
16	TRBV5-4	TRBJ1-1	CASTSGGVAMNTEAFF
14	TRBV5-4	TRBJ1-3	CASSLGQDGNTIYF
14	TRBV6-5	TRBJ2-3	CATRNGLASDTQYF
14	TRBV6-6	TRBJ1-2	CASSGDNWGSGYTF
16	TRBV9	TRBJ2-7	CASSGGTGTPSYEQYF
12	TRBV7-9	TRBJ1-2	CASSSSGVGYTF
13	TRBV27	TRBJ1-2	CASSLSTGQGYTF
18	TRBV9	TRBJ2-7	CASSAGGGVRDGDYEQYF
15	TRBV6-6	TRBJ2-1	CASSPGAPSYNEQFF
15	TRBV25-1	TRBJ2-3	CASSESTGLGDTQYF
12	TRBV5-6	TRBJ2-7	CASSLGLNEQYF
15	TRBV7-2	TRBJ2-5	CASSLEGLAGREQYF
12	TRBV6-5	TRBJ1-2	CASSEALLGYTF
15	TRBV6-6	TRBJ2-2	CASALTGLNTGELFF
15	TRBV10-3	TRBJ2-1	CAISATSGGNNEQFF
14	TRBV6-4	TRBJ1-1	CASSRDRVHTEAFF
13	TRBV7-3	TRBJ2-7	CASSLGDSYEQYF
15	TRBV6-1	TRBJ1-5	CASSSDRGWTQPQHF
16	TRBV9	TRBJ2-1	CASSVGSSGIYNEQFF
17	TRBV7-3	TRBJ2-3	CASSLLGGGSLLDTQYF
12	TRBV2	TRBJ2-7	CASGGQTYEQYF
17	TRBV15	TRBJ2-7	CATSRIHRDQKPYEQYF
17	TRBV9	TRBJ2-5	CASSPAVLAGGPETQYF